This TCR beta chain was sequenced during a study of T-cell reconstitution after alpha-beta-depleted transplantation in children (dated by TCRdb to between 2015 and 2016). Turning to the overall study: Using TCR repertoire profiling, the study quantitatively followed how T-cell immune reconstitution unfolded in children after TCRalphabeta/CD19-depleted allogeneic hematopoietic cell transplantation.

V was cut back by 6 bases and J by 4 bases, leaving a gap of 17 bases between them. CDR1 and CDR2, looked up from the germline V gene (reference sequence), are DFQATT and SNEGSKA. The CDR3 holds 14 amino acids from the cysteine to the phenylalanine. Kept here is only the CDR3 DNA, which spans 42 bases and is read in frame from base 1. This clonotype was detected many times. There is no known antigen for this receptor. It has no much larger one-base neighbor in the sample; base qualities were not kept. Library construction relied on PCR. The sequencing machine was an Illumina HiSeq 2500. TCR library preparation used molecular barcoding, with unique molecular identifiers applied to normalize quantification of the TCRbeta repertoire. TCRdb cleaned the public reads at Q25 with fastp, built clones with MiXCR and kept in-frame beta chains. Rows with a matching CDR3 protein are joined into one entry that keeps the most common DNA and genes. For this sample there are 400,000 to 500,000 distinct CDR3 sequences; 11% appear just once. 4.5% to 6% of the sample comes from the top ten.

The rearranged chain carries TRBV20-1 and TRBJ2-3; TRBD1 is perhaps the D gene, given 6 matching bases. Sequencing was performed on PBMCs from the stem cell graft donor, taken from the stem cell graft. The source of this sequence is a human donor who donated a stem cell graft to a child with acute myeloid leukemia. The CDR3 region reads CSAHTGSNSDTQYF. The nucleotides are TGCAGTGCGCATACAGGGAGTAACTCAGATACGCAGTATTTT.